The 5 T cell receptor beta chains below come from one sample, sequenced in a study of T cell clonality in common variable immunodeficiency. Study outcomes and limitations: Common variable immunodeficiency TCR beta sequences reportedly had fewer deletions and N-nucleotide insertions.

Profiling relied on immunoSEQ multiplex PCR, and the TCRdb table lists in-frame clones only, not all of them. The record shows 10,000 to 13,000 clones for this sample, with no singletons present. Their target antigens are unknown. Sample: peripheral blood mononuclear cells. The receptors shown here come from a human donor with common variable immunodeficiency.

This clone was observed a handful of times. Read data end 3 residues before the CDR3 end; the end is taken from the germline J gene. V is TRBV19 and J is TRBJ2-7, with 12 bases matching TRBD2. Losses at the gene ends were 1 base for V and 6 bases for J; bases not matched to a gene: 4. The CDR3 length is 15 residues. CDR1 and CDR2 from the germline V gene are LNHDA and SQIVND (reference sequence). Incomplete CDR3 DNA: TGTGCCAGTAGTATAGTTGGACTAGCGGGATCCGAG. It encodes CASSIVGLAGSE. The full CDR3 protein is CASSIVGLAGSEQYF.

A remark on this clone: The missing CDR3 end, 3 residues past where the read stops, is filled in from the germline J gene. This chain links TRBV7-2 with TRBJ2-1, with a possible D match to TRBD2 (6 bases). The CDR3 runs 15 residues. Germline V CDR1 and CDR2: SGHTA, FQGNSA. V was shortened by 1 base and J by 4 bases, with 11 bases between the two germline ends. Partial CDR3 DNA: TGTGCCAGCAGCTTAGGCCTAGCGAATTACAATGAG. Translated: CASSLGLANYNE. The complete CDR3 sequence is CASSLGLANYNEQFF.

This clone has a handful of counts. From the germline J gene comes the end of the CDR3, since the read stops 3 residues before it. The rearrangement links TRBV19 to TRBJ2-7; D possibly corresponds to TRBD2 (5 bases). Trimming left V 6 bases short and J 5 bases short, with 20 bases between. The CDR3 has 15 amino acids. The germline CDR1 and CDR2 sequences are LNHDA and SQIVND (reference sequence). The CDR3 loop is CASRRRSGGSHEQYF. The sequenced CDR3 bases are TGTGCCAGTAGGCGCCGCAGCGGAGGCAGCCACGAG. Full variable domain (missing parts from reference TRBV19 and TRBJ2-7): DGGITQSPKYLFRKEGQNVTLSCEQNLNHDAMYWYRQDPGQGLRLIYYSQIVNDFQKGDIAEGYSVSREKKESFPLTVTSAQKNPTAFYLCASRRRSGGSHEQYFGPGTRLTVT.

This clone was counted between two and nine times. The missing CDR3 end, 3 residues past where the read stops, is filled in from the germline J gene. The chain uses TRBV7-3 and TRBJ2-3; a weak D match, TRBD1 (5 bases). In germline, CDR1 is SGHTA, CDR2 FQGTGA. This CDR3 spans 15 amino acids. V was shortened by 1 base and J by 4 bases, with 12 bases between the two germline ends. Partial CDR3 DNA: TGTGCCAGCAGCTTAATAGGGGCAGTACCAGATACG. Protein: CASSLIGAVPDT. The full CDR3 protein is CASSLIGAVPDTQYF.

About this clone: The observed sequence ends 3 residues before the CDR3 terminus, with the missing tail filled in from the germline J gene. The chain uses TRBV7-9 and TRBJ2-5, with 7 nucleotides matching TRBD1. V lost 6 bases and J lost 5; bases outside the gene matches: 12. This CDR3 comprises 15 residues. Germline CDR1 SEHNR, CDR2 FQNEAQ (reference sequence). The sequenced part of the CDR3 DNA is TGTGCCAGCAGGTCGGGCAGGGGGTCGGAGGAGACC. It codes for CASRSGRGSEET. The whole CDR3 reads CASRSGRGSEETQYF.